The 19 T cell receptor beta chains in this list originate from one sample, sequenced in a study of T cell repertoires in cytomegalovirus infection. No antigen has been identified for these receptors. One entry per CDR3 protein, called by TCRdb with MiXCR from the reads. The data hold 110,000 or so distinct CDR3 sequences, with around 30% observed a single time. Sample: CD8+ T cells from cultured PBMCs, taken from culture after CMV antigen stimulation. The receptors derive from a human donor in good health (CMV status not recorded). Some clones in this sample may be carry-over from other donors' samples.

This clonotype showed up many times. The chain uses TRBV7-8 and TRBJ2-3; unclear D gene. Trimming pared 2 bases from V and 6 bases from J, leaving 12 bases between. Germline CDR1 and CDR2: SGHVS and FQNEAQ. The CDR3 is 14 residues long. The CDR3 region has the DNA TGTGCCAGCAGCTTACTACCTATGGAGGATACGCAGTATTTT. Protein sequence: CASSLLPMEDTQYF.

The chain's CDR3 is CSAPPAGPNTEAFF. The CDR3 DNA reads TGCAGTGCTCCTCCAGCAGGGCCGAACACTGAAGCTTTCTTT. The rearrangement joins TRBV20-1 to TRBJ1-1; a weak D match, TRBD1 (5 bases). The CDR3 is 14 amino acids. Trimming cost V 5 bases and J 1 base, with 14 bases left between them. Germline CDR1 DFQATT, CDR2 SNEGSKA (reference sequence).

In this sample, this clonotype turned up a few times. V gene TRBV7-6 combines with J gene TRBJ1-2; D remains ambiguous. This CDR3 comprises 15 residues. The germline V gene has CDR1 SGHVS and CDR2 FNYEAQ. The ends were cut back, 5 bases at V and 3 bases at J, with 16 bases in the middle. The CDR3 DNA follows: TGTGCCAGCAGCCATGACCTATCCCCCTACTATGGCTACACCTTC. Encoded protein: CASSHDLSPYYGYTF.

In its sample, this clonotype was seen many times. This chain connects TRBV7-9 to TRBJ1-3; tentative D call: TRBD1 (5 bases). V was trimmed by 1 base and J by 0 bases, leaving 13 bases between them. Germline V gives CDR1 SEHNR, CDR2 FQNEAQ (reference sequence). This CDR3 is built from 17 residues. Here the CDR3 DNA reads TGTGCCAGCAGCTTAGATGGCGGGGCACGCTCTGGAAACACCATATATTTT. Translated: CASSLDGGARSGNTIYF. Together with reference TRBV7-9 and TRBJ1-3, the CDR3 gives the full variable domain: DTGVSQNPRHKITKRGQNVTFRCDPISEHNRLYWYRQTLGQGPEFLTYFQNEAQLEKSRLLSDRFSAERPKGSFSTLEIQRTEQGDSAMYLCASSLDGGARSGNTIYFGEGSWLTVV.

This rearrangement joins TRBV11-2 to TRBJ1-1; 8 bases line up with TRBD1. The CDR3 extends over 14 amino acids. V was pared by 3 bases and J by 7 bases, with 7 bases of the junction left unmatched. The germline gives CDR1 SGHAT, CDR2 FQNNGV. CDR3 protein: CASSFSGGADEAFF. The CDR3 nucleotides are TGTGCCAGCAGCTTTTCAGGGGGCGCCGATGAAGCTTTCTTT.

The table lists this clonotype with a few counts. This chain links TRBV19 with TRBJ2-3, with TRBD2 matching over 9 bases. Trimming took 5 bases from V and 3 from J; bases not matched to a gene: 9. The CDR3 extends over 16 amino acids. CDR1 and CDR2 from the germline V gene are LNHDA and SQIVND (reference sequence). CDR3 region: CASSVLAGFGTDTQYF. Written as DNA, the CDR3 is TGTGCCAGTAGTGTCCTAGCGGGGTTTGGTACAGATACGCAGTATTTT.

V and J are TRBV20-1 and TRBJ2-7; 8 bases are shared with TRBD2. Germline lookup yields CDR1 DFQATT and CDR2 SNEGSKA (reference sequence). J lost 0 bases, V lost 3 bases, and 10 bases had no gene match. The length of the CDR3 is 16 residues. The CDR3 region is CSASHPERGTSYEQYF. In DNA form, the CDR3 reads TGCAGTGCTAGTCACCCCGAGCGGGGGACCTCCTACGAGCAGTACTTC.

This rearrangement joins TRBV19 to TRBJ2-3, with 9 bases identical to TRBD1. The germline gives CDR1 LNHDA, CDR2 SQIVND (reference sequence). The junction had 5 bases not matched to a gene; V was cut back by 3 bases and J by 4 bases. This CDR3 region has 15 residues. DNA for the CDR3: TGTGCCAGTAGTATCGGACAGGGGCAGGCAGATACGCAGTATTTT. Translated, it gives CASSIGQGQADTQYF.

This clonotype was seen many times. DNA for the CDR3: TGTGCCAGCAGCTTAGCAACTGGAGGACCCAAAAACATTCAGTACTTC. It yields the protein CASSLATGGPKNIQYF. The chain is built from TRBV7-9 and TRBJ2-4, with D possibly being TRBD2 (5 bases). Germline lookup yields CDR1 SEHNR and CDR2 FQNEAQ (reference sequence). There are 16 residues in the CDR3. The V end was cut by 0 bases, the J end by 2 bases, with 11 bases between.

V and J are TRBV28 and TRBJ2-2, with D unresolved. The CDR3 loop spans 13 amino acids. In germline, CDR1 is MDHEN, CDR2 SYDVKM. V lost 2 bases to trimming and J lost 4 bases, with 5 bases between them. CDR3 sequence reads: CASSLDRTGELFF. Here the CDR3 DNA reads TGTGCCAGCAGTTTAGATCGCACCGGGGAGCTGTTTTTT.

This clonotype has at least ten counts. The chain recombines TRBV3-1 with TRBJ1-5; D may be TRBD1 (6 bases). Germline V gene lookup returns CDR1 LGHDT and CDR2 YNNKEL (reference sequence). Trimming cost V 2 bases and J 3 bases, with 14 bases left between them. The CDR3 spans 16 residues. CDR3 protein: CASSQKSAGANQPQHF. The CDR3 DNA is TGTGCCAGCAGCCAAAAATCGGCAGGGGCCAATCAGCCCCAGCATTTT.

CDR3 region: CASSPGPAYEQYF. DNA of the CDR3: TGTGCCAGCAGTCCGGGCCCGGCGTACGAGCAGTACTTC. V gene TRBV12-3 or TRBV12-4 combines with J gene TRBJ2-7; no firm D call. The V gene lost 5 bases and the J gene lost 4 bases, with 12 bases spanning the gap. The CDR3 extends over 13 amino acids.

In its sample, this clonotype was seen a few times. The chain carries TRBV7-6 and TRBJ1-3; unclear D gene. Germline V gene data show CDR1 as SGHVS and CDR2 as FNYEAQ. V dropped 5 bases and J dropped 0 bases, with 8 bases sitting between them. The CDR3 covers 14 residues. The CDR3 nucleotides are TGTGCCAGCAGCACGCCCATCTCTGGAAACACCATATATTTT. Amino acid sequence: CASSTPISGNTIYF.

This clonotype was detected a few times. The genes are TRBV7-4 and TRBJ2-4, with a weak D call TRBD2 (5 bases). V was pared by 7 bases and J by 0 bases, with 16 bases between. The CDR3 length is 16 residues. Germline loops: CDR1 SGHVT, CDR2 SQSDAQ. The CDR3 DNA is TGTGCCAGCACCCCCCCCGGGGAGCTAGCCAAAAACATTCAGTACTTC. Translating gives CASTPPGELAKNIQYF.

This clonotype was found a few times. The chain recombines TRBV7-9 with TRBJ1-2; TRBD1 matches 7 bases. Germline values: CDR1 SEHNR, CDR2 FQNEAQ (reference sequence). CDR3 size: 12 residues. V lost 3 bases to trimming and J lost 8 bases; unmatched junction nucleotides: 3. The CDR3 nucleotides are TGTGCCAGCAGCTTGGGGGACAGCGGCTACACCTTC. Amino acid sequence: CASSLGDSGYTF.

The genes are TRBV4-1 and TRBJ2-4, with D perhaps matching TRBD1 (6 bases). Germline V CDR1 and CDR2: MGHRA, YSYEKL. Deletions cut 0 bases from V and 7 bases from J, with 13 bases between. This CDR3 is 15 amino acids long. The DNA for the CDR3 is TGCGCCAGCAGCCAAGAGGCCAGGGGCGGGAACATTCAGTACTTC. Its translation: CASSQEARGGNIQYF.

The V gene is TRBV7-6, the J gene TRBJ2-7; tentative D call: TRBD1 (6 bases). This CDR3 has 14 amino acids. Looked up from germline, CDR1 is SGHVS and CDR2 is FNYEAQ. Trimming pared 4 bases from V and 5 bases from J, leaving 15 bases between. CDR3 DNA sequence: TGTGCCAGCAGCTCCGGGCAGGGGCTCCACGAGCAGTACTTC. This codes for CASSSGQGLHEQYF.

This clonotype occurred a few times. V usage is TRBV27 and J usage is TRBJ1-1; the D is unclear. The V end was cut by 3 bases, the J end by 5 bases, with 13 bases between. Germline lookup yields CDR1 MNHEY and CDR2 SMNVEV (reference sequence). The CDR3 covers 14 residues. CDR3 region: CASSFGDGRTEAFF. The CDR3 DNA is TGTGCCAGCAGTTTTGGGGATGGGCGGACTGAAGCTTTCTTT.

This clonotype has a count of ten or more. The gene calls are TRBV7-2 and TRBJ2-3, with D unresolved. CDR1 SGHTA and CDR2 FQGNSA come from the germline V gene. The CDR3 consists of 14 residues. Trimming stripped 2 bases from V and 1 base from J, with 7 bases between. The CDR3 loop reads CASSLSSGTDTQYF. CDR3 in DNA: TGTGCCAGCAGCTTAAGCTCCGGCACAGATACGCAGTATTTT. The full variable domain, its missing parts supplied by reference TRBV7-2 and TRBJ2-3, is GAGVSQSPSNKVTEKGKDVELRCDPISGHTALYWYRQSLGQGLEFLIYFQGNSAPDKSGLPSDRFSAERTGGSVSTLTIQRTQQEDSAVYLCASSLSSGTDTQYFGPGTRLTVL.